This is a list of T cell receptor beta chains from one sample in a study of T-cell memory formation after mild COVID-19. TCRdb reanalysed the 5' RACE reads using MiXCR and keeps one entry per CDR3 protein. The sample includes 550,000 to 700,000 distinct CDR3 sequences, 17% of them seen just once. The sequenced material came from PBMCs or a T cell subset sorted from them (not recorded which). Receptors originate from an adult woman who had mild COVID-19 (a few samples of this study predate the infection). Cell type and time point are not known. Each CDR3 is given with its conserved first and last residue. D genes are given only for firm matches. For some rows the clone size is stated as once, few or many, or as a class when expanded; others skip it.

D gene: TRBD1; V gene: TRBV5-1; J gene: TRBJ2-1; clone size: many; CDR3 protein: CASSFNGDSHNEQFF; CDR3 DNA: TGCGCCAGCAGCTTCAACGGGGACAGCCACAATGAGCAGTTCTTC
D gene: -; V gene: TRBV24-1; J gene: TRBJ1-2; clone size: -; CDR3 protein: CATIGRARYGYTF; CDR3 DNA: TGTGCCACCATCGGCAGGGCAAGGTATGGCTACACCTTC
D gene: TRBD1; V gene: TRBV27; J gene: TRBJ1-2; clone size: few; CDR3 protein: CASSLSLGQVDGYTF; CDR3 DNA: TGTGCCAGCAGTTTATCCCTGGGACAGGTCGATGGCTACACCTTC
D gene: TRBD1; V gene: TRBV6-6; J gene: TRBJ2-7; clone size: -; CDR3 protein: CATSTVDRGRPYEQYF; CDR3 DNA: TGTGCCACCAGCACGGTAGACAGGGGGCGCCCCTACGAGCAGTACTTC
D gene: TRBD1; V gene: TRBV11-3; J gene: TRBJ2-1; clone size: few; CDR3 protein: CASSARRGLADEQFF; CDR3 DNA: TGTGCCAGCAGCGCTCGCAGGGGGCTGGCGGATGAGCAGTTCTTC
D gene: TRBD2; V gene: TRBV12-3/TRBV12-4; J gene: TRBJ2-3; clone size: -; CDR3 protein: CAGNSGGPTDTQYF; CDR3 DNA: TGTGCCGGAAATAGCGGGGGGCCCACAGATACGCAGTATTTT
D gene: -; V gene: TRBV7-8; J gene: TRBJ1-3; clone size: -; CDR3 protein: CASSLGDMPGNTIYF; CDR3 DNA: TGTGCCAGCAGCTTAGGGGACATGCCGGGAAACACCATATATTTT
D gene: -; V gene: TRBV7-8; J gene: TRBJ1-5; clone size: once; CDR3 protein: CASSESGIAIQPQHF; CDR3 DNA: TGTGCCAGCAGCGAGAGTGGGATCGCAATTCAGCCCCAGCATTTT
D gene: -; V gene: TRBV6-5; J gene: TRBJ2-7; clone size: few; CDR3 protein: CASGGLFEQYF; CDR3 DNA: TGTGCCAGCGGTGGCCTTTTCGAGCAGTACTTC
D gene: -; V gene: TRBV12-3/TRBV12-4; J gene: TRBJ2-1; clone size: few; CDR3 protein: CASSLNRGDAYNEQFF; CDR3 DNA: TGTGCCAGCAGTTTAAACCGAGGGGATGCCTACAATGAGCAGTTCTTC
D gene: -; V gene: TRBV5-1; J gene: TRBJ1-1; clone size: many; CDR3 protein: CASSLGSTEAFF; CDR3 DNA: TGCGCCAGCAGCTTGGGTTCTACTGAAGCTTTCTTT
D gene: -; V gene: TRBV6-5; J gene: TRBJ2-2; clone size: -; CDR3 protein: CASSYYGTPNTGELFF; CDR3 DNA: TGTGCCAGCAGTTACTACGGGACACCGAACACCGGGGAGCTGTTTTTT
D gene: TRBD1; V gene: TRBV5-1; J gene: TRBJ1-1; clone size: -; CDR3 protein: CASSLDTGGGTEAFF; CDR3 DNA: TGCGCCAGCAGCTTGGATACAGGGGGAGGGACTGAAGCTTTCTTT
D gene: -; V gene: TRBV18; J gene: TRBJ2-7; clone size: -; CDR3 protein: CASSPGAGHSYEQYF; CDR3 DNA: TGTGCCAGCTCTCCCGGTGCGGGACACTCCTACGAGCAGTACTTC
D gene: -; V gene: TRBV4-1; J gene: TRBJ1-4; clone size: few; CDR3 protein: CASSQRDYLGAANEKLFF; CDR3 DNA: TGCGCCAGCAGCCAACGGGATTACCTGGGGGCGGCTAATGAAAAACTGTTTTTT
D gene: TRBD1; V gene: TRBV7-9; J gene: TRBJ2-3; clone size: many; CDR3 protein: CASSFGQGTDTQYF; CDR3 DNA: TGTGCCAGCAGCTTCGGACAGGGCACAGATACGCAGTATTTT
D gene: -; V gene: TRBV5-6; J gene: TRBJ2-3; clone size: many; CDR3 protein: CASSLAVVYITDTQYF; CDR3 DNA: TGTGCCAGCAGCTTGGCGGTGGTTTACATTACAGATACGCAGTATTTT
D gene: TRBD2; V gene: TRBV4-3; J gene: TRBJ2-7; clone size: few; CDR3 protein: CASSPSSGRGYEQYF; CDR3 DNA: TGCGCCAGCAGCCCTTCTAGCGGGAGGGGCTACGAGCAGTACTTC
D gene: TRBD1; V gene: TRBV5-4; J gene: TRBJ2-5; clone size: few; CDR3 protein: CASSPRTGGQETQYF; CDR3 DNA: TGTGCCAGCAGCCCAAGGACAGGGGGCCAAGAGACCCAGTACTTC
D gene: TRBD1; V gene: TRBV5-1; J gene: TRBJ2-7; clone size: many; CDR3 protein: CASSSGTGGYEQYF; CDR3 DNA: TGTGCCAGCAGCTCCGGGACAGGGGGCTACGAGCAGTACTTC
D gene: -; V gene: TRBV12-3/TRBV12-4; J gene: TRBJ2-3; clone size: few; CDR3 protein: CASSTRGLRADTQYF; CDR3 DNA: TGTGCCAGCAGCACCCGGGGATTGAGGGCGGATACGCAGTATTTT
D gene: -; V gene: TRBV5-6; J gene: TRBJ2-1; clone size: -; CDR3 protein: CASSLLQGGYNEQFF; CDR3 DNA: TGTGCCAGCAGCTTGCTCCAGGGGGGCTACAATGAGCAGTTCTTC